Listed here are 8 T cell receptor beta chains from one sample, sequenced in a study of blood T cell repertoires in COVID-19. TCRdb keeps only in-frame clones here, not all; method: immunoSEQ multiplex PCR. The sample contains hundreds of thousands of clones, roughly 90% of which appear only once. Specimen: PBMCs or T cells enriched from blood (not recorded which). The receptor set was obtained from a woman between 18 and 30 years old with acute COVID-19.

The chain has TRBV6-1 and TRBJ2-5; D might be TRBD1 (5 bases). The germline V and J ends were trimmed by 2 bases and 2 bases, with 12 bases remaining between them. Germline lookup yields CDR1 MNHNS and CDR2 SASEGT. The CDR3 extends over 15 amino acids. This CDR3 is CASSEPRQGQETQYF. In nucleotides, the CDR3 is TGTGCCAGCAGTGAACCTCGGCAGGGTCAAGAGACCCAGTACTTC.

The V and J genes are TRBV18 and TRBJ2-7; D gene ambiguous. V was cut by 1 base and J by 6 bases, with 10 bases left in between. Germline loops: CDR1 KGHSH, CDR2 LQKENI. CDR3 length: 13 amino acids. The CDR3 loop is CASSPLPDIEQYF. The CDR3 nucleotides read TGTGCCAGCTCACCACTTCCAGATATCGAGCAGTACTTC.

The chain combines TRBV2 with TRBJ1-6; TRBD1 agrees at 9 bases. CDR1 is SNHLY and CDR2 is FYNNEI in the germline V gene. The CDR3 consists of 16 residues. V shed 6 bases and J 7 bases; nucleotides not matched to a gene: 10. In DNA form, the CDR3 reads TGTGCCAGCAGAGTTGGGACAGGGCCTCTAAATTCACCCCTCCACTTT. It codes for CASRVGTGPLNSPLHF. Together with reference TRBV2 and TRBJ1-6, the CDR3 gives the full variable domain: EPEVTQTPSHQVTQMGQEVILRCVPISNHLYFYWYRQILGQKVEFLVSFYNNEISEKSEIFDDQFSVERPDGSNFTLKIRSTKLEDSAMYFCASRVGTGPLNSPLHFGNGTRLTVT.

This clone was picked up one time. The CDR3 DNA sequence: TGTGCCAGCAGTGAAACAGGGCGATCGAACGAGCAGTACTTC. It specifies CASSETGRSNEQYF. The gene calls are TRBV25-1 and TRBJ2-7, with D possibly TRBD1 on 6 matching bases. V shed 2 bases and J shed 5 bases, with 13 bases lying between them. This CDR3 has 14 residues. Germline V gene sequence: CDR1 MGHDK, CDR2 SYGVNS.

This rearrangement joins TRBV5-6 to TRBJ1-2, with 7 bases that match TRBD1. With V trimmed by 4 bases and J by 8 bases, 5 bases remained unmatched. The V gene's germline CDR1 is SGHDT and CDR2 YYEEEE. The CDR3 runs 12 residues. DNA for the CDR3: TGTGCCAGCAGCCTCCCGACAGGGGGCTACACCTTC. Translation gives CASSLPTGGYTF.

CDR3 nucleotide sequence: TGTGCCAGCAGCTTGGAGTGGGGGGTGCCCCAGCATTTT. The encoded protein is CASSLEWGVPQHF. The chain has TRBV5-5 and TRBJ1-5; tentative D call: TRBD1 (5 bases). The CDR3 loop spans 13 amino acids. V gave up 0 bases and J gave up 9 bases, with 10 bases separating them. The germline V gene has CDR1 SGHKS and CDR2 YYEKEE (reference sequence).

The chain has TRBV9 and TRBJ2-6, with 8 bases that match TRBD1. Looked up from germline, CDR1 is SGDLS and CDR2 is YYNGEE. The junction had 16 bases not matched to a gene; V was cut back by 2 bases and J by 3 bases. The CDR3 is 20 residues long. The DNA of the CDR3 is TGTGCCAGCAGCGTTTACCTACAGGGACAGGACCCCTTTGGGGCCAACGTCCTGACTTTC. The encoded protein is CASSVYLQGQDPFGANVLTF.

This clone has more than one count but fewer than ten. The gene calls are TRBV3-1 (or the pseudogene TRBV3-2) and TRBJ1-5; 9 bases fit TRBD1. The CDR3 totals 14 residues. V dropped 4 bases and J dropped 4; count of bases not matched to a gene: 2. CDR1 and CDR2 (germline): LGHDT, YNNKEL (reference sequence). The chain's CDR3 is CASSRTGENQPQHF. The CDR3 coding sequence is TGTGCCAGCAGCCGGACAGGGGAAAATCAGCCCCAGCATTTT.